Sequencing of this T cell receptor beta chain was carried out in a study of blood T cell repertoires in COVID-19. Turning to this clone: This sample also contains other DNA sequences that code for the same CDR3.

Germline assignment: CDR1 SEHNR and CDR2 FQNEAQ (reference sequence). The V and J ends lost 5 bases and 4 bases respectively, with 12 bases between them. This CDR3 is 14 amino acids long. The repertoire was sequenced with immunoSEQ multiplex PCR; TCRdb's copy has only in-frame clones and lacks some. The sample includes around 240,000 clones, approximately 85% of them seen just once. The clonotype originates from a woman between 50 and 59 years old who had recovered from COVID-19. The sequenced sample consisted of PBMCs or T cells enriched from blood (not recorded which). The rearrangement links TRBV7-9 to TRBJ1-5, with D maybe TRBD1 (6 bases). Here the CDR3 reads CASSLGGRNQPQHF. DNA of the CDR3: TGTGCCAGCAGCCTAGGGGGGCGTAATCAGCCCCAGCATTTT.